This TCR beta chain was identified in a study of cytomegalovirus exposure and HLA in healthy donors. Study results and limitations: Among the CMV-associated chains, a few were confirmed in vitro as specific for CMV antigens.

In regard to this clone: The antigen remains unidentified.

Donors had nominal health at sampling but likely had unrecorded immune exposures. The CDR3 length is 17 residues. Germline V gives CDR1 MNHNS, CDR2 SASEGT. Germline trimming cut 1 base from V and 3 bases from J; bases unmatched to any gene: 5. PCR used 60 Vbeta primers and 13 Jbeta primers. Repertoires were generated with immunoSEQ multiplex PCR, while TCRdb's copy carries only in-frame clones and drops some. The sample yields about 56,000 clones, about 86% seen once. The chain employs TRBV6-1 and TRBJ2-3; TRBD2 matches at 12 bases. Sequencing input: PBMCs. The clonotype was recovered from a man aged 40-55 years in good health and CMV-seronegative. The CDR3 here is CASSEDTSGGLTDTQYF. CDR3 nucleotides: TGTGCCAGCAGTGAAGATACTAGCGGGGGGTTGACAGATACGCAGTATTTT.